These T cell receptor beta chains were read from a single sample in a study of blood T cells in healthy people across ages. TCRdb re-analysed the 5' RACE reads in MiXCR, keeping a single row per CDR3 protein. This sample has approximately 800,000 distinct CDR3 sequences, with more than 50% found just once. The sample consisted of blood. The origin of the receptors is a man aged 40-49 years in good health. Each CDR3 is given with its conserved first and last residue. Fields, in order: CDR3 protein, V gene, J gene.

CDR3 protein: CASSQVPGDEQYF
V gene: TRBV3-1
J gene: TRBJ2-7

CDR3 protein: CASSHQRSSATDTQYF
V gene: TRBV5-6
J gene: TRBJ2-3

CDR3 protein: CASSLARGSYGYTF
V gene: TRBV5-1
J gene: TRBJ1-2

CDR3 protein: CASSLGHMNTGELFF
V gene: TRBV5-1
J gene: TRBJ2-2

CDR3 protein: CASIFTISTDTQYF
V gene: TRBV28
J gene: TRBJ2-3

CDR3 protein: CATRRGPTDTQYF
V gene: TRBV24-1
J gene: TRBJ2-3

CDR3 protein: CASNPRPRAKVGQYF
V gene: TRBV28
J gene: TRBJ2-7

CDR3 protein: CASSTPGESSYEQYF
V gene: TRBV5-1
J gene: TRBJ2-7

CDR3 protein: CASSLTTVGEVSGANVLTF
V gene: TRBV4-2
J gene: TRBJ2-6

CDR3 protein: CATERTSAVYEQYF
V gene: TRBV25-1
J gene: .

CDR3 protein: CAISEPTTGLYNEQFF
V gene: TRBV10-3
J gene: TRBJ2-1

CDR3 protein: CASSFGTGNYGYTF
V gene: TRBV12-3/TRBV12-4
J gene: TRBJ1-2

CDR3 protein: CASSRAGYQATQYF
V gene: TRBV12-3/TRBV12-4
J gene: TRBJ2-5

CDR3 protein: CSAERDSTDTQYF
V gene: TRBV29-1
J gene: TRBJ2-3

CDR3 protein: CASLQGGEIAANVLTF
V gene: TRBV28
J gene: TRBJ2-6

CDR3 protein: CASSQGYSGSNYEQFF
V gene: TRBV3-1
J gene: TRBJ2-1

CDR3 protein: CASSQDKGMTSTDTQYF
V gene: TRBV4-1
J gene: TRBJ2-3

CDR3 protein: CASSPHGQETQYF
V gene: TRBV12-3/TRBV12-4
J gene: TRBJ2-5

CDR3 protein: CASSASPAAINEQFF
V gene: TRBV6-1
J gene: TRBJ2-1

CDR3 protein: CASSVGQKIYNEQYF
V gene: TRBV27
J gene: .

CDR3 protein: CATSEPSSGRLPDTQYF
V gene: TRBV24-1
J gene: TRBJ2-3

CDR3 protein: CASSQDLFTGASGANVLTF
V gene: TRBV4-2
J gene: TRBJ2-6